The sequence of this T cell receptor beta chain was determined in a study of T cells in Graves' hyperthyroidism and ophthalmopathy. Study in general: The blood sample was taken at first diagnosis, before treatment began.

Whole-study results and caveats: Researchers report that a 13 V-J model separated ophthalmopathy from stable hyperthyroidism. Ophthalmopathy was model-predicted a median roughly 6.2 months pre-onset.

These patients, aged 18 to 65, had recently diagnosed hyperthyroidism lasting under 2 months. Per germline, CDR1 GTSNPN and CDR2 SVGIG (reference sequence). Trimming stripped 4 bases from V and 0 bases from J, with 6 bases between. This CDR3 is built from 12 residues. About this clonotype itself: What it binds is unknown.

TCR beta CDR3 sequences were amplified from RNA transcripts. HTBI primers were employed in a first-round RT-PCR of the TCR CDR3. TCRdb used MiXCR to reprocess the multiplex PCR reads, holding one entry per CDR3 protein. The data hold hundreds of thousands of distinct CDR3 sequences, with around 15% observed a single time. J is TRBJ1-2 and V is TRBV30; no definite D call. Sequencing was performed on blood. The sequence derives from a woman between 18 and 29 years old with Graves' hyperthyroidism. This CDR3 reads CAWTRTNYGYTF. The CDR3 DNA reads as TGTGCCTGGACAAGGACTAACTATGGCTACACCTTC. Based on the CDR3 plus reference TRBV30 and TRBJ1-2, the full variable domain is SQTIHQWPATLVQPVGSPLSLECTVEGTSNPNLYWYRQAAGRGLQLLFYSVGIGQISSEVPQNLSASRPQDRQFILSSKKLLLSDSGFYLCAWTRTNYGYTFGSGTRLTVV.